These T cell receptor beta chains were read from a single sample in a study of Graves' ophthalmopathy and Graves' hyperthyroidism. TCRdb analysed the multiplex PCR reads with MiXCR anew, one entry per CDR3 protein. The data contain roughly 400,000 distinct CDR3 sequences, about a sixth of them singletons. The specimen was peripheral blood. The receptors were sampled from an adult woman with stable Graves' hyperthyroidism. CDR3s include the opening cysteine and the closing phenylalanine or tryptophan. The listing skips clone size in some rows; elsewhere it reads once, few, many or a size class.

V: TRBV13; J: TRBJ2-5; size: many; CDR3: CASSTGLAETQYF
V: TRBV30; J: TRBJ2-5; size: .; CDR3: CAWSVLSRETQYF
V: TRBV12-3/TRBV12-4; J: TRBJ2-5; size: .; CDR3: CASSKLVNGETQYF
V: TRBV6-1; J: TRBJ1-3; size: .; CDR3: CASRGTRPNTIYF
V: TRBV6-1; J: TRBJ1-2; size: many; CDR3: CASSEFTTGVVYGYTF
V: TRBV27; J: TRBJ2-7; size: many; CDR3: CASSLSKLPTYEQYF
V: TRBV12-3/TRBV12-4; J: TRBJ1-1; size: many; CDR3: CASSLAGLAFF
V: TRBV28; J: TRBJ1-5; size: many; CDR3: CASSQDRGRRQPQHF
V: TRBV12-3/TRBV12-4; J: TRBJ2-5; size: many; CDR3: CASTMAGGAETQYF
V: TRBV7-2; J: TRBJ1-1; size: many; CDR3: CASSLAPGRLNTEAFF
V: TRBV7-8; J: TRBJ1-2; size: many; CDR3: CASSLAGSGYGYTF
V: TRBV2; J: TRBJ2-2; size: many; CDR3: CASSERTGNTGELFF
V: TRBV6-1; J: TRBJ2-7; size: many; CDR3: CASSMITGTVIYEQYF
V: TRBV27; J: TRBJ2-7; size: .; CDR3: CASSLLNGEQYF
V: TRBV4-1; J: TRBJ1-1; size: few; CDR3: CASSQGFPSNTEAFF
V: TRBV10-3; J: TRBJ2-7; size: many; CDR3: CAISPVGQKYEQYF
V: TRBV28; J: TRBJ1-6; size: many; CDR3: CASSLYPYQPEGSSPLHF
V: TRBV6-1; J: TRBJ1-5; size: many; CDR3: CASSDPNTGFGFF
V: TRBV28; J: TRBJ1-6; size: .; CDR3: CASSFQGMGSYNSPLHF
V: TRBV19; J: TRBJ2-1; size: few; CDR3: CASMSRGIFYNEQFF
V: TRBV12-3/TRBV12-4; J: TRBJ2-7; size: few; CDR3: CASTPDHYEQYF
V: TRBV28; J: TRBJ1-2; size: many; CDR3: CASSPTGTLGNYGYTF
V: TRBV2; J: TRBJ1-6; size: many; CDR3: CASSDRERSPLHF
V: TRBV6-1; J: TRBJ1-4; size: many; CDR3: CASASREAGEKLFF
V: TRBV30; J: TRBJ1-1; size: .; CDR3: CAFAGHTEAFF
V: TRBV18; J: TRBJ2-7; size: .; CDR3: CASSQNLYEQYF
V: TRBV30; J: TRBJ2-2; size: many; CDR3: CAWKGSGELFF
V: TRBV19; J: TRBJ2-2; size: many; CDR3: CASSVSKTGELFF
V: TRBV11-1; J: TRBJ1-2; size: many; CDR3: CASSRRKDPNFRIYTF
V: TRBV19; J: TRBJ2-2; size: many; CDR3: CASSIGSGTGELFF
V: TRBV3-1; J: TRBJ2-2; size: .; CDR3: CASSQESRTANTGELCF
V: TRBV27; J: TRBJ2-7; size: many; CDR3: CASKTGLSYEQYF
V: TRBV6-1; J: TRBJ2-7; size: many; CDR3: CASTQTPASGINEQYF
V: TRBV27; J: TRBJ2-7; size: .; CDR3: CASRLAGNSYEQYF
V: TRBV20-1; J: TRBJ1-5; size: many; CDR3: CSARTGNQPQHF
V: TRBV7-8; J: TRBJ1-2; size: many; CDR3: CASSETGSRDGYTF
V: TRBV10-2; J: TRBJ2-5; size: many; CDR3: CASGGFSGGQETQYF
V: TRBV29-1; J: TRBJ1-1; size: many; CDR3: CSASGQGNEAFF
V: TRBV20-1; J: TRBJ1-5; size: many; CDR3: CSARGGVGDNQPQHF
V: TRBV11-1; J: TRBJ2-7; size: many; CDR3: CASIELPGPSGVYEQYF
V: TRBV13; J: TRBJ2-5; size: many; CDR3: CASSSGLAGQETQYF
V: TRBV7-6; J: TRBJ1-2; size: many; CDR3: CASSPPPDRGEGYTF
V: TRBV18; J: TRBJ1-1; size: many; CDR3: CASSEDRAPIGTEAFF
V: TRBV3-1; J: TRBJ2-5; size: .; CDR3: CASSLGLAGIQETQYF